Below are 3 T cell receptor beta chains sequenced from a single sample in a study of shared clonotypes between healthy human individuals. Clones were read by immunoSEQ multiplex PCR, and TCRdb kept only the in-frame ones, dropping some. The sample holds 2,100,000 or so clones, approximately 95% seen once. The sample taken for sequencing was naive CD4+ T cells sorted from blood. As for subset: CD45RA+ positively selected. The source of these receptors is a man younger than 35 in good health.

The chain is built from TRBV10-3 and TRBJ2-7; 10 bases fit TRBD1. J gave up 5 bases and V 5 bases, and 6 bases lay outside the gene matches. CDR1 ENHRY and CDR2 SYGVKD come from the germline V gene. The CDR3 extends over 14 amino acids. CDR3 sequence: CAISLDRGLDEQYF. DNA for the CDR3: TGTGCCATCAGTCTCGACAGGGGGCTCGACGAGCAGTACTTC.

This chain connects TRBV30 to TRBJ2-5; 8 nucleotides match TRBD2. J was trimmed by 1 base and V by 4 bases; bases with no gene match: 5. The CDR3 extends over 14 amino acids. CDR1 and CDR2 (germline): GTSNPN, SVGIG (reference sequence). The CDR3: CAWTRLAGQETQYF. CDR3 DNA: TGTGCCTGGACTCGGCTAGCGGGCCAAGAGACCCAGTACTTC.

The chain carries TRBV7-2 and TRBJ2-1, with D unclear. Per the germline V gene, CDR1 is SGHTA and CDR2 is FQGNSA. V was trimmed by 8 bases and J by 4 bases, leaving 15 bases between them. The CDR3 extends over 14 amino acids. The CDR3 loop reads CASLLALEYNEQFF. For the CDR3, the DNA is TGTGCCAGCTTACTGGCGCTAGAGTACAATGAGCAGTTCTTC.